The clone carrying this T cell receptor (beta chain) has more than one count but fewer than ten. One entry per CDR3 protein results from TCRdb running MiXCR on the RT-PCR reads. The sample consists of roughly 940,000 distinct CDR3 sequences, roughly 17% of them appearing once. Germline V gene sequence: CDR1 SGDLS, CDR2 YYNGEE. The CDR3 length is 12 residues. The ends were cut back, 3 bases at V and 8 bases at J, with 11 bases in the middle. The source of the sample is a study of patients and donors after allogeneic stem cell transplantation. The chain employs TRBV9 and TRBJ1-2; no clear D gene. This clonotype was obtained from a human donor who was either an allogeneic HSCT recipient or a stem cell or donor lymphocyte infusion donor (not recorded which). It is not recorded whose cells these are; they may come from a transplant donor. Specimen: blood, either unsorted or a sorted T cell fraction (not recorded which). The CDR3 DNA follows: TGTGCCAGCAGCGGCGGGGAGGAAGGCTACACCTTC. The encoded protein is CASSGGEEGYTF.